This entry lists 22 T cell receptor beta chains sequenced from one sample in a study of blood T cell repertoires in COVID-19. Only in-frame clones appear in the TCRdb table, and some are missing; sequencing was by immunoSEQ multiplex PCR. The table shows 17,000 or so clones, with roughly three quarters occurring only once. The material sequenced was peripheral blood. Every receptor here comes from a man in his sixties with active or convalescent COVID-19.

The V call is TRBV4-1, the J call TRBJ2-3; D possibly corresponds to TRBD1 (5 bases). The CDR3 extends over 17 amino acids. The germline CDR1 and CDR2 sequences are MGHRA and YSYEKL. The germline V and J ends were trimmed by 0 bases and 0 bases, with 13 bases remaining between them. The CDR3 loop reads CASSQDLTGSSTDTQYF. In DNA form, the CDR3 reads TGCGCCAGCAGCCAAGATCTCACAGGCAGCAGCACAGATACGCAGTATTTT.

The rearrangement joins TRBV13 to TRBJ2-3; D may be TRBD2 (5 bases). Germline V gene data show CDR1 as PRHDT and CDR2 as FYEKMQ (reference sequence). V lost 1 base to trimming and J lost 5 bases, with 10 bases between them. The CDR3 consists of 14 residues. The CDR3 here is CASSLASRGDTQYF. The DNA of the CDR3 is TGTGCCAGCAGCTTAGCTTCCCGGGGAGATACGCAGTATTTT.

This chain links TRBV6-2 or TRBV6-3 with TRBJ2-5; no reliable D call. Germline CDR1 MNHEY, CDR2 SVGEGT. CDR3 length: 13 amino acids. Trimming left V 1 base short and J 1 base short, with 4 bases between. The DNA of the CDR3 is TGTGCCAGCAGTTACTGGGCCCAAGAGACCCAGTACTTC. Its translation is CASSYWAQETQYF.

This sequence joins TRBV29-1 and TRBJ1-5, with a weak D call TRBD1 (5 bases). Trimming took 7 bases from V and 7 from J, leaving 23 bases between them. The CDR3 is 15 amino acids. CDR1 is SQVTM, CDR2 ANQGSEA, per germline. This CDR3 is CSATTRVGGGQPQHF. CDR3 bases: TGCAGCGCCACTACACGTGTGGGGGGTGGGCAGCCCCAGCATTTT.

The J gene is TRBJ1-2, the V gene TRBV27; 9 nucleotides align to TRBD1. This CDR3 is 13 amino acids long. V gave up 4 bases and J gave up 8 bases; unmatched junction bases: 5. The germline V gene encodes CDR1 MNHEY and CDR2 SMNVEV (reference sequence). The CDR3 loop reads CASSSGQGKGYTF. In nucleotides, the CDR3 is TGTGCCAGCAGTTCGGGACAGGGTAAAGGCTACACCTTC.

The chain carries TRBV29-1 and TRBJ1-1; 7 positions match TRBD1. This CDR3 comprises 12 residues. The junction had 7 bases not matched to a gene; V was cut back by 5 bases and J by 7 bases. Germline lookup yields CDR1 SQVTM and CDR2 ANQGSEA. CDR3 nucleotide sequence: TGCAGCGTTTTCTATCAGGGGGATGAAGCTTTCTTT. This gives the protein CSVFYQGDEAFF.

The CDR3 here is CAWSVAGFTEAFF. CDR3 DNA: TGTGCCTGGAGTGTAGCGGGATTTACTGAAGCTTTCTTT. The chain couples TRBV30 to TRBJ1-1; D unresolved. Germline V gives CDR1 GTSNPN, CDR2 SVGIG (reference sequence). There are 13 residues in the CDR3. Trimming shortened V by 0 bases and J by 5 bases, and 10 bases separated the two germline ends. Full variable domain (rest looked up from reference TRBV30 and TRBJ1-1): SQTIHQWPATLVQPVGSPLSLECTVEGTSNPNLYWYRQAAGRGLQLLFYSVGIGQISSEVPQNLSASRPQDRQFILSSKKLLLSDSGFYLCAWSVAGFTEAFFGQGTRLTVV.

This rearrangement joins TRBV2 to TRBJ2-2; TRBD1 agrees at 8 bases. Germline V gene lookup returns CDR1 SNHLY and CDR2 FYNNEI. V gave up 2 bases and J gave up 7 bases; unmatched junction bases: 6. The CDR3 totals 15 residues. CDR3 nucleotides: TGTGCCAGCAGTGAACAAGGACAGGGAAACGGGGAGCTGTTTTTT. It encodes CASSEQGQGNGELFF.

The chain links TRBV19 to TRBJ1-2; 7 nucleotides align to TRBD1. The V segment lost 10 bases and the J segment 4 bases; nucleotides outside the gene matches: 12. From germline, CDR1 is LNHDA and CDR2 SQIVND (reference sequence). The CDR3 is made up of 14 amino acids. This chain's CDR3 is CATAPTGTVYGYTF. The CDR3 bases are TGTGCCACCGCCCCCACCGGGACAGTCTATGGCTACACCTTC.

This clone is categorized as medium-sized. This chain uses TRBV5-4 with TRBJ1-1; possibly TRBD1 for D (6 bases). Germline CDR1 is SGHNT and CDR2 is YYREEE (reference sequence). There are 14 residues in the CDR3. V gave up 4 bases and J gave up 7 bases, with 17 bases separating them. The CDR3, as DNA: TGTGCCAGCAGCGTCCCAAGGGGGGGGAATGAAGCTTTCTTT. It translates to CASSVPRGGNEAFF.

This chain connects TRBV4-2 to TRBJ2-7, with a weak D call TRBD1 (5 bases). The CDR3 contains 16 residues. V was cut by 0 bases and J by 0 bases, with 12 bases left in between. Germline V gives CDR1 LGHNA, CDR2 YNFKEQ. CDR3 residues: CASSQDLRTSSYEQYF. The CDR3 coding sequence is TGTGCCAGCAGCCAAGATCTCAGGACAAGCTCCTACGAGCAGTACTTC.

The chain joins TRBV6-5 to TRBJ2-7, with D perhaps TRBD2 (7 bases). CDR1 and CDR2 (germline): MNHEY, SVGAGI. The V and J ends lost 4 bases and 9 bases respectively, with 16 bases between them. This CDR3 comprises 13 residues. This CDR3 is CASSSAGRGGQYF. Here the CDR3 DNA reads TGTGCCAGCAGTTCGGCAGGGAGGGGGGGGCAGTACTTC.

The chain combines TRBV27 with TRBJ2-3; D gene ambiguous. The CDR3 runs 14 residues. V was trimmed by 4 bases and J by 1 base, leaving 9 bases between them. Germline loops: CDR1 MNHEY, CDR2 SMNVEV (reference sequence). This CDR3 reads CASSSLQRTDTQYF. DNA of the CDR3: TGTGCCAGCAGTTCTCTACAGCGCACAGATACGCAGTATTTT.

The chain has TRBV5-1 and TRBJ2-1, with D maybe TRBD2 (6 bases). Looked up from germline, CDR1 is SGHRS and CDR2 is YFSETQ. This CDR3 has 15 residues. Trimming took off 6 bases at V and 0 bases at J, with 13 bases between the two ends. CDR3 sequence: CASTTSSSSYNEQFF. CDR3 in DNA: TGCGCCAGCACAACTAGCTCGAGCTCCTACAATGAGCAGTTCTTC.

The V call is TRBV19, the J call TRBJ1-5; 7 bases match TRBD1. The ends lost 9 bases at V and 4 bases at J; junction bases unmatched: 12. There are 15 residues in the CDR3. Germline V gives CDR1 LNHDA, CDR2 SQIVND (reference sequence). The CDR3 here is CASNLGQVGNQPQHF. The CDR3 DNA follows: TGTGCCAGCAACCTCGGACAGGTCGGGAATCAGCCCCAGCATTTT.

Only one count was recorded for this clone. This chain connects TRBV18 to TRBJ2-7; D not resolved. V was trimmed by 3 bases and J by 9 bases, leaving 12 bases between them. The V gene's germline CDR1 is KGHSH and CDR2 LQKENI. The CDR3 spans 12 residues. CDR3: CASSPDKVGQYF. The CDR3 DNA reads as TGTGCCAGCTCACCCGACAAGGTCGGGCAGTACTTC.

The genes are TRBV6-1 and TRBJ1-5; 7 bases are a match to TRBD1. J gave up 2 bases and V 3 bases, and 7 bases lay outside the gene matches. The CDR3 has 16 amino acids. Germline lookup yields CDR1 MNHNS and CDR2 SASEGT. The CDR3 DNA is TGTGCCAGCAGTGAGTCAGGGGGTCTGGGCAATCAGCCCCAGCATTTT. It yields the protein CASSESGGLGNQPQHF.

This clone was seen just once. J is TRBJ2-7 and V is TRBV11-2; the match to TRBD2 covers 9 bases. J lost 4 bases, V lost 1 base, and 5 bases had no gene match. The CDR3 spans 15 residues. Per germline, CDR1 SGHAT and CDR2 FQNNGV. The CDR3 loop reads CASSLGREGRYEQYF. In DNA form, the CDR3 reads TGTGCCAGCAGCTTAGGGCGGGAGGGCCGATACGAGCAGTACTTC.

This rearrangement joins TRBV30 to TRBJ2-2; D unresolved. V was trimmed by 0 bases and J by 5 bases, leaving 10 bases between them. Germline lookup yields CDR1 GTSNPN and CDR2 SVGIG (reference sequence). The CDR3 covers 14 residues. In DNA, the CDR3 is TGTGCCTGGAGTGTAGAACTTCTTACCGGGGAGCTGTTTTTT. Translated, it gives CAWSVELLTGELFF.

The chain is built from TRBV29-1 and TRBJ1-1; TRBD1 agrees at 8 bases. CDR3 length: 16 residues. Looked up from germline, CDR1 is SQVTM and CDR2 is ANQGSEA. V was pared by 3 bases and J by 1 base, with 10 bases of the junction left unmatched. CDR3: CSVDPRGRAGNTEAFF. The CDR3 coding sequence is TGCAGCGTTGACCCCAGGGGGCGAGCGGGGAACACTGAAGCTTTCTTT.

The chain carries TRBV7-9 and TRBJ2-7; 10 bases align to TRBD1. The CDR3 has 15 amino acids. V was clipped by 1 base and J by 6 bases; unmatched bases: 6. Germline assignment: CDR1 SEHNR and CDR2 FQNEAQ (reference sequence). The CDR3 DNA is TGTGCCAGCAGCTTAGGGGCGGGACAGGGGTTCGAGCAGTACTTC. As protein: CASSLGAGQGFEQYF.

The V and J genes are TRBV18 and TRBJ1-5; D is ambiguous. Trimming removed 4 bases at V and 0 bases at J, with 13 bases between. The CDR3 extends over 16 amino acids. CDR1 is KGHSH, CDR2 LQKENI, per germline. The chain's CDR3 is CASSQPSSYSNQPQHF. CDR3 bases: TGTGCCAGCTCACAACCCTCTTCTTATAGCAATCAGCCCCAGCATTTT.